This passage covers 32 T cell receptor beta chains from one sample sequenced in a study of cytomegalovirus exposure and HLA in healthy donors. With 60 Vbeta and 13 Jbeta primers, the PCR was carried out. Measured with immunoSEQ multiplex PCR; TCRdb has only the in-frame clones, and not every one. The table has 140,000 to 150,000 clones, approximately 72% seen once; the top ten hold around 6%. Sequencing was carried out using PBMCs. Source of these receptors: a woman aged 55-70 years in good health and CMV-seronegative.

The rearrangement uses TRBV27 and TRBJ1-1; 9 bases are shared with TRBD1. The V segment lost 6 bases and the J segment 1 base; nucleotides outside the gene matches: 3. Germline V CDR1 and CDR2: MNHEY, SMNVEV (reference sequence). The CDR3 is made up of 14 amino acids. The CDR3 sequence is CASRTDRGNTEAFF. CDR3 in DNA: TGTGCCAGCAGGACGGACAGGGGGAACACTGAAGCTTTCTTT.

In DNA form, the CDR3 reads TGTGCCAGCAGCCCACCGGGACTAGCGGGGGCCCTCCAAGAGACCCAGTACTTC. This codes for CASSPPGLAGALQETQYF. The V gene is TRBV13, the J gene TRBJ2-5; TRBD2 aligns across 14 bases. The CDR3 is 18 residues long. V shed 5 bases, J shed 1 base, and the junction held 9 bases outside the gene matches. Germline V gene lookup returns CDR1 PRHDT and CDR2 FYEKMQ (reference sequence). The full variable domain, completed using reference TRBV13 and TRBJ2-5, is AAGVIQSPRHLIKEKRETATLKCYPIPRHDTVYWYQQGPGQDPQFLISFYEKMQSDKGSIPDRFSAQQFSDYHSELNMSSLELGDSALYFCASSPPGLAGALQETQYFGPGTRLLVL.

The chain uses TRBV13 and TRBJ2-2; TRBD2 might be the D (6 bases). Trimming removed 5 bases from V and 3 bases from J, with 16 bases in between. CDR3 length: 16 amino acids. Germline lookup yields CDR1 PRHDT and CDR2 FYEKMQ (reference sequence). The CDR3 reads CASSPPGTGYTGELFF. CDR3 DNA: TGTGCCAGCAGCCCACCCGGGACTGGGTACACCGGGGAGCTGTTTTTT.

The chain carries TRBV19 and TRBJ1-2; D not certain. With 6 bases removed from V and 4 bases from J, the gap between germline ends came to 9 bases. There are 12 residues in the CDR3. Germline-derived CDR1 and CDR2 are LNHDA and SQIVND (reference sequence). The CDR3 region is CASSTHSYGYTF. CDR3 bases: TGTGCCAGTAGCACCCACTCCTATGGCTACACCTTC.

This clone has a handful of counts. The chain joins TRBV27 to TRBJ2-5; 14 bases agree with TRBD2. V gave up 5 bases and J gave up 3 bases; unmatched junction bases: 8. The CDR3 has 17 residues. Germline V gene lookup returns CDR1 MNHEY and CDR2 SMNVEV (reference sequence). The CDR3 spells CASSPKTSGGVKETQYF. CDR3 sequence (DNA): TGTGCCAGCAGTCCGAAGACTAGCGGGGGGGTCAAAGAGACCCAGTACTTC.

The DNA for the CDR3 is TGTGCCAGCAGCTTAGTTACGCCGCGACAGGGGGCCTACAATGAGCAGTTCTTC. Amino acid sequence: CASSLVTPRQGAYNEQFF. The chain recombines TRBV7-2 with TRBJ2-1; 9 bases map to TRBD1. The length of the CDR3 is 18 residues. The trim removed 1 base at V and 2 bases at J, leaving 9 bases unmatched. Germline-derived CDR1 and CDR2 are SGHTA and FQGNSA.

The sample holds one count of this clone. This chain joins TRBV5-4 and TRBJ2-6, with 7 bases lining up with TRBD1. Unmatched junction bases numbered 3, after V lost 3 bases and J lost 0 bases. CDR1 and CDR2 (germline): SGHNT, YYREEE (reference sequence). This CDR3 is built from 16 residues. The chain's CDR3 is CASSYRQGSGANVLTF. CDR3 sequence (DNA): TGTGCCAGCAGCTACCGACAGGGCTCTGGGGCCAACGTCCTGACTTTC.

The chain couples TRBV2 to TRBJ1-1; tentative D call: TRBD1 (5 bases). The V gene lost 1 base and the J gene lost 0 bases, with 6 bases spanning the gap. Germline CDR1 reads SNHLY; CDR2 reads FYNNEI. This CDR3 region has 14 residues. CDR3 protein: CASSEETVNTEAFF. CDR3 DNA: TGTGCCAGCAGTGAAGAGACAGTGAACACTGAAGCTTTCTTT.

The V and J genes are TRBV25-1 and TRBJ2-5, with 7 bases that match TRBD2. The V gene's germline CDR1 is MGHDK and CDR2 SYGVNS. This CDR3 contains 14 residues. V lost 0 bases and J lost 5; bases outside the gene matches: 3. The DNA for the CDR3 is TGTGCCAGCAGTGAATATGGGGGAGGGGAGACCCAGTACTTC. It codes for CASSEYGGGETQYF.

CDR3: CASKKTGISYEQYF. Written as DNA, the CDR3 is TGTGCCAGCAAAAAAACAGGGATCTCCTACGAGCAGTACTTC. The chain links TRBV19 to TRBJ2-7; D is possibly TRBD1 (6 bases). Trimming left V 9 bases short and J 0 bases short, with 15 bases between. The germline gives CDR1 LNHDA, CDR2 SQIVND (reference sequence). The CDR3 length is 14 residues.

This chain links TRBV21-1 with TRBJ1-1; the tabulated D call, TRBD1, remains unverified against the DNA. TRBV21-1 is a pseudogene. The CDR3 totals 14 residues. The CDR3 region is CASSNGRGCTEAFF. The CDR3, as DNA: TGTGCCAGCAGCAATGGCAGGGGTTGCACTGAAGCTTTCTTT.

V and J are TRBV6-6 and TRBJ2-3; 8 bases fit TRBD2. The germline CDR1 and CDR2 sequences are MNHNY and SVGAGI (reference sequence). The V segment lost 8 bases and the J segment 4 bases; nucleotides outside the gene matches: 8. This CDR3 contains 14 residues. CDR3 sequence (DNA): TGTGCCAGCCGAGCGTTAGCGGGGCCAGATACGCAGTATTTT. Encoded protein: CASRALAGPDTQYF.

This clone was picked up a small number of times. DNA for the CDR3: TGTGCCAGCTCATCGGGACAGGAGAATTCACCCCTCCACTTT. Amino acids: CASSSGQENSPLHF. V is TRBV18 and J is TRBJ1-6; 8 bases agree with TRBD1. J was trimmed by 7 bases and V by 5 bases; bases with no gene match: 4. Germline V CDR1 and CDR2: KGHSH, LQKENI. The CDR3 is 14 residues long.

This clone appeared once. The chain recombines TRBV5-1 with TRBJ2-1, with TRBD2 matching 7 bases. The ends lost 0 bases at V and 4 bases at J; junction bases unmatched: 7. Germline-derived CDR1 and CDR2 are SGHRS and YFSETQ. CDR3 size: 16 residues. The CDR3 DNA reads TGCGCCAGCAGCTTGGCCGCGGCTAGCGGTTACAATGAGCAGTTCTTC. Its translation: CASSLAAASGYNEQFF.

The chain combines TRBV9 with TRBJ2-1, with 7 bases aligning to TRBD2. Trimming removed 0 bases from V and 1 base from J; junction bases left unmatched: 4. Germline V gene lookup returns CDR1 SGDLS and CDR2 YYNGEE. The CDR3 has 16 residues. CDR3: CASSVASSGSYNEQFF. The DNA of the CDR3 is TGTGCCAGCAGCGTAGCCTCTAGCGGTTCCTACAATGAGCAGTTCTTC. The full variable domain, rest sourced from reference TRBV9 and TRBJ2-1, is DSGVTQTPKHLITATGQRVTLRCSPRSGDLSVYWYQQSLDQGLQFLIQYYNGEERAKGNILERFSAQQFPDLHSELNLSSLELGDSALYFCASSVASSGSYNEQFFGPGTRLTVL.

This chain links TRBV18 with TRBJ2-5; tentatively, D is TRBD1 (5 bases). This CDR3 comprises 14 residues. V lost 3 bases and J lost 4, with 12 bases in between. Germline lookup yields CDR1 KGHSH and CDR2 LQKENI. CDR3 loop: CASSPQGSRETQYF. Written as DNA, the CDR3 is TGTGCCAGCTCACCTCAGGGATCGCGAGAGACCCAGTACTTC.

The J gene is TRBJ1-1, the V gene TRBV6-5, with D unclear. Germline V gene sequence: CDR1 MNHEY, CDR2 SVGAGI. The V end lost 6 bases, the J end lost 5 bases, and 13 bases lay between the germline ends. The CDR3 is 13 residues long. The DNA of the CDR3 is TGTGCCAGCAGATTAGGAGGAAGGACTGAAGCTTTCTTT. Translation gives CASRLGGRTEAFF.

This clone was observed many times. This sequence joins TRBV27 and TRBJ2-3; 9 bases match TRBD1. Germline V gene lookup returns CDR1 MNHEY and CDR2 SMNVEV (reference sequence). V dropped 8 bases and J dropped 4; count of bases not matched to a gene: 7. There are 14 residues in the CDR3. The CDR3 DNA reads TGTGCCAGCTCACCGGACAGGGGTGCAGATACGCAGTATTTT. The encoded protein is CASSPDRGADTQYF.

In this sample, this clone turned up a few times. The gene calls are TRBV4-3 and TRBJ2-3, with 10 bases that match TRBD2. CDR3 length equals 18 residues. After removal of 1 base from V and 2 bases from J, the junction contained 9 bases not matched to a gene. From germline, CDR1 is LGHNA and CDR2 YSLEER. The CDR3 spells CASSQGPSLAGNTDTQYF. The DNA for the CDR3 is TGCGCCAGCAGCCAAGGTCCCTCACTAGCGGGAAACACAGATACGCAGTATTTT.

The CDR3 spells CASSIRGGNTEAFF. In nucleotides, the CDR3 is TGTGCCAGTAGTATCAGGGGTGGGAACACTGAAGCTTTCTTT. V gene TRBV19 combines with J gene TRBJ1-1; a possible D gene is TRBD1 (6 bases). The CDR3 runs to 14 residues. With 3 bases removed from V and 1 base from J, the gap between germline ends came to 9 bases. Germline loops: CDR1 LNHDA, CDR2 SQIVND (reference sequence).

This clone was detected only a few times. The rearrangement joins TRBV4-2 to TRBJ2-3, with D perhaps TRBD2 (6 bases). The CDR3 sequence is 15 residues long. Trimming removed 1 base from V and 4 bases from J, with 12 bases in between. Germline lookup yields CDR1 LGHNA and CDR2 YNFKEQ. CDR3 loop: CASSQAGAGPDTQYF. CDR3 nucleotides: TGTGCCAGCAGCCAAGCGGGAGCGGGCCCAGATACGCAGTATTTT.

V gene TRBV7-8 combines with J gene TRBJ2-7; TRBD1 aligns across 11 bases. V lost 3 bases and J lost 6; bases outside the gene matches: 7. CDR1 and CDR2 from the germline V gene are SGHVS and FQNEAQ. The CDR3 runs 15 residues. Here the CDR3 reads CASSFRDRGVGEQYF. CDR3 DNA sequence: TGTGCCAGCAGCTTCCGGGACAGGGGGGTTGGCGAGCAGTACTTC. The entire variable domain, with the rest obtained from reference TRBV7-8 and TRBJ2-7, is as follows: GAGVSQSPRYKVAKRGQDVALRCDPISGHVSLFWYQQALGQGPEFLTYFQNEAQLDKSGLPSDRFFAERPEGSVSTLKIQRTQQEDSAVYLCASSFRDRGVGEQYFGPGTRLTVT.

The V call is TRBV5-6, the J call TRBJ2-5; tentatively, D is TRBD1 (6 bases). The tail of the sequence fits TRBJ2-7 better, so the J call may be wrong. CDR3 length equals 13 residues. Germline V lookup: CDR1 SGHDT, CDR2 YYEEEE. In DNA form, the CDR3 reads TGTGCCAGCAGCACCCGACAGGCCTACGAGCAGTACTTC. It translates to CASSTRQAYEQYF.

The chain uses TRBV28 and TRBJ1-2; D ambiguous. This CDR3 has 13 amino acids. Trimming took 7 bases from V and 2 from J, leaving 11 bases between them. Germline lookup yields CDR1 MDHEN and CDR2 SYDVKM. This CDR3 reads CASNFGLNYGYTF. The CDR3 coding sequence is TGTGCCAGCAATTTCGGTCTCAACTATGGCTACACCTTC.

This clone has just a few counts. This sequence joins TRBV5-4 and TRBJ2-7; D remains unclear. The V gene's germline CDR1 is SGHNT and CDR2 YYREEE (reference sequence). This CDR3 has 13 residues. V lost 1 base and J 5 bases, leaving 10 bases between the germline ends. Written as DNA, the CDR3 is TGTGCCAGCAGCTTGTTCGCTAGTAACGAGCAGTACTTC. As protein: CASSLFASNEQYF.

This sequence joins TRBV5-4 and TRBJ1-6; TRBD1 is a possible D gene (6 bases). CDR1 and CDR2 from the germline V gene are SGHNT and YYREEE (reference sequence). Trimming pared 6 bases from V and 4 bases from J, leaving 11 bases between. The CDR3 extends over 14 amino acids. CDR3 in amino acids: CASKQGPYNSPLHF. The CDR3 nucleotides read TGTGCCAGCAAACAGGGCCCGTATAATTCACCCCTCCACTTT.

The chain employs TRBV7-8 and TRBJ1-1, with TRBD1 identical over 8 bases. The CDR3 runs 14 residues. J gave up 9 bases and V 0 bases, and 6 bases lay outside the gene matches. The germline gives CDR1 SGHVS, CDR2 FQNEAQ. The CDR3 DNA reads TGTGCCAGCAGCTTAGCGCCCCAGGGGGCCCAAGCTTTCTTT. Its translation: CASSLAPQGAQAFF.

This CDR3 is CASSPVGGGDKTGELFF. The CDR3 DNA reads TGTGCCAGCAGCCCAGTTGGCGGGGGGGATAAGACCGGGGAGCTGTTTTTT. The chain employs TRBV5-4 and TRBJ2-2; 9 bases line up with TRBD2. Germline CDR1 reads SGHNT; CDR2 reads YYREEE (reference sequence). V lost 4 bases, J lost 5 bases, and 12 bases stayed unmatched. This CDR3 spans 17 amino acids. Full variable domain (remainder filled in from reference TRBV5-4 and TRBJ2-2): ETGVTQSPTHLIKTRGQQVTLRCSSQSGHNTVSWYQQALGQGPQFIFQYYREEENGRGNFPPRFSGLQFPNYSSELNVNALELDDSALYLCASSPVGGGDKTGELFFGEGSRLTVL.

V and J are TRBV4-3 and TRBJ2-2; D call uncertain. V lost 8 bases and J 2 bases, leaving 12 bases between the germline ends. Germline-derived CDR1 and CDR2 are LGHNA and YSLEER. The CDR3 has 14 residues. CDR3 region: CASGRDINTGELFF. CDR3 bases: TGCGCCAGCGGGCGAGACATCAACACCGGGGAGCTGTTTTTT.

The chain carries TRBV19 and TRBJ2-7, with D maybe TRBD2 (7 bases). The CDR3 loop spans 16 amino acids. Per germline, CDR1 LNHDA and CDR2 SQIVND (reference sequence). Trimming left V 5 bases short and J 5 bases short, with 22 bases between. The CDR3 nucleotides read TGTGCCAGTAGTGAGGGACTCCGAGGGGGGGAGGACGAGCAGTACTTC. Translation gives CASSEGLRGGEDEQYF. Supplemented by reference TRBV19 and TRBJ2-7, the full variable domain reads DGGITQSPKYLFRKEGQNVTLSCEQNLNHDAMYWYRQDPGQGLRLIYYSQIVNDFQKGDIAEGYSVSREKKESFPLTVTSAQKNPTAFYLCASSEGLRGGEDEQYFGPGTRLTVT.

The rearrangement uses TRBV5-1 and TRBJ2-5; D call uncertain. V gave up 4 bases and J gave up 5 bases, with 15 bases separating them. The CDR3 contains 14 residues. Per the germline V gene, CDR1 is SGHRS and CDR2 is YFSETQ. The CDR3: CASSPSPTVETQYF. The CDR3 bases are TGCGCCAGCAGCCCTTCGCCTACTGTGGAGACCCAGTACTTC. Based on the CDR3 plus reference TRBV5-1 and TRBJ2-5, the full variable domain is KAGVTQTPRYLIKTRGQQVTLSCSPISGHRSVSWYQQTPGQGLQFLFEYFSETQRNKGNFPGRFSGRQFSNSRSEMNVSTLELGDSALYLCASSPSPTVETQYFGPGTRLLVL.

V gene TRBV19 combines with J gene TRBJ2-5, with 10 bases that match TRBD2. Germline CDR1 is LNHDA and CDR2 is SQIVND (reference sequence). The CDR3 extends over 16 amino acids. With 3 bases clipped from V and 7 bases from J, the junction kept 11 bases outside the gene matches. CDR3 loop: CASSMSGTSEVSTQYF. CDR3 nucleotides: TGTGCCAGTAGTATGTCCGGGACTAGCGAAGTTTCGACCCAGTACTTC.